What follows are 22 T cell receptor beta chains derived from one specimen sequenced in a study of cytomegalovirus exposure and HLA in healthy donors. Primers for the PCR totalled 60 Vbeta and 13 Jbeta. Using immunoSEQ multiplex PCR, the repertoire was profiled, and TCRdb retains in-frame clones only, with some absent. Its listing shows tens of thousands of clones. The sample comprised PBMCs. These receptor sequences come from a man younger than 35 in good health and CMV-seropositive.

This chain connects TRBV29-1 to TRBJ2-7; 10 nucleotides agree with TRBD1. Per germline, CDR1 SQVTM and CDR2 ANQGSEA. This CDR3 contains 13 residues. The J segment lost 4 bases and the V segment lost 2 bases, leaving 2 bases of the junction unmatched. This CDR3 is CSVERDRGYEQYF. For the CDR3, the DNA is TGCAGCGTTGAAAGGGACAGGGGTTACGAGCAGTACTTC.

The chain links TRBV6-1 to TRBJ2-7, with D perhaps matching TRBD2 (6 bases). Germline V gene lookup returns CDR1 MNHNS and CDR2 SASEGT. This CDR3 is 13 amino acids long. V lost 6 bases and J lost 0, with 9 bases in between. This CDR3 is CASRAGSSYEQYF. The CDR3 DNA is TGTGCCAGCAGGGCCGGGAGCTCCTACGAGCAGTACTTC.

This sequence joins TRBV29-1 and TRBJ2-7; 8 positions match TRBD1. The CDR3 totals 15 residues. Trimming cost V 4 bases and J 3 bases; bases outside gene matches: 11. Germline assignment: CDR1 SQVTM and CDR2 ANQGSEA. The DNA of the CDR3 is TGCAGCGTTGTGGCAGGGGGCGAACTTCTCTACGAGCAGTACTTC. The encoded protein is CSVVAGGELLYEQYF.

The chain employs TRBV28 and TRBJ2-7; D is perhaps TRBD1 (6 bases). The CDR3 consists of 14 residues. CDR1 is MDHEN, CDR2 SYDVKM, per germline. Trimming removed 5 bases at V and 3 bases at J, with 14 bases between. CDR3 sequence reads: CASSELTGYYEQYF. The DNA for the CDR3 is TGTGCCAGCAGTGAGTTGACAGGTTACTACGAGCAGTACTTC.

V is TRBV9 and J is TRBJ2-5, with D perhaps matching TRBD1 (6 bases). The length of the CDR3 is 13 residues. V was pared by 1 base and J by 3 bases, with 7 bases between. Germline V gene data show CDR1 as SGDLS and CDR2 as YYNGEE. CDR3 in amino acids: CASSVYREETQYF. The CDR3 DNA reads as TGTGCCAGCAGCGTATACAGGGAAGAGACCCAGTACTTC.

The chain couples TRBV28 to TRBJ2-2; 7 bases agree with TRBD2. V shed 2 bases and J 3 bases; nucleotides not matched to a gene: 9. Germline V gives CDR1 MDHEN, CDR2 SYDVKM. The CDR3 covers 17 residues. The CDR3 DNA sequence: TGTGCCAGCAGTTTAGGGGGGAGGGAGGTTTACACCGGGGAGCTGTTTTTT. The encoded protein is CASSLGGREVYTGELFF.

This chain uses TRBV5-1 with TRBJ1-1; D perhaps matches TRBD1 (6 bases). With 4 bases removed from V and 1 base from J, the gap between germline ends came to 11 bases. Germline-derived CDR1 and CDR2 are SGHRS and YFSETQ. This CDR3 has 14 residues. The CDR3 sequence: CASSLSTGNTEAFF. The CDR3 DNA reads TGCGCCAGCAGCCTTTCGACAGGGAACACTGAAGCTTTCTTT.

This chain uses TRBV10-3 with TRBJ1-1; D call uncertain. CDR1 and CDR2 from the germline V gene are ENHRY and SYGVKD. Trimming cost V 10 bases and J 2 bases, with 11 bases left between them. The CDR3 has 12 amino acids. The CDR3 reads CATRAGNTEAFF. As DNA, the CDR3 is TGTGCCACCCGCGCGGGTAACACTGAAGCTTTCTTT.

The rearrangement links TRBV7-9 to TRBJ2-5; D possibly corresponds to TRBD2 (6 bases). Trimming took off 4 bases at V and 5 bases at J, with 8 bases between the two ends. The CDR3 contains 12 residues. Germline lookup yields CDR1 SEHNR and CDR2 FQNEAQ (reference sequence). The CDR3 bases are TGTGCCAGCAGCTCGGGAGAGGAGACCCAGTACTTC. Residues: CASSSGEETQYF.

In terms of frequency, this clone is medium-sized. This chain uses TRBV15 with TRBJ2-1, with 7 bases matching TRBD2. Germline CDR1 LNHNV, CDR2 YYDKDF (reference sequence). J gave up 8 bases and V 0 bases, and 10 bases lay outside the gene matches. The CDR3 length is 16 residues. The CDR3 DNA reads as TGTGCCACCAGCAGAGAGGCGGGGGAAGGGTTTGATGAGCAGTTCTTC. This encodes CATSREAGEGFDEQFF.

V gene TRBV13 combines with J gene TRBJ2-1; 9 bases fit TRBD1. The J segment lost 3 bases and the V segment lost 4 bases, leaving 4 bases of the junction unmatched. Germline assignment: CDR1 PRHDT and CDR2 FYEKMQ (reference sequence). The CDR3 covers 15 residues. This CDR3 reads CASSYTGGFYNEQFF. The CDR3 nucleotides are TGTGCCAGCAGCTACACAGGGGGCTTCTACAATGAGCAGTTCTTC.

This chain joins TRBV4-1 and TRBJ1-5; 10 bases match TRBD1. This CDR3 is 14 amino acids long. V was clipped by 4 bases and J by 5 bases; unmatched bases: 2. Germline V lookup: CDR1 MGHRA, CDR2 YSYEKL. CDR3 nucleotides: TGCGCCAGCAGCCTAGGACAGGGGGATCAGCCCCAGCATTTT. This sequence encodes CASSLGQGDQPQHF.

The V and J genes are TRBV10-3 and TRBJ1-2, with a possible D match to TRBD1 (5 bases). The germline V gene encodes CDR1 ENHRY and CDR2 SYGVKD. With 4 bases removed from V and 0 bases from J, the gap between germline ends came to 15 bases. The CDR3 consists of 16 residues. The CDR3 here is CAISGAPGGSNYGYTF. The CDR3 nucleotides read TGTGCCATCAGTGGGGCCCCGGGGGGGTCTAACTATGGCTACACCTTC.

The genes are TRBV4-1 and TRBJ1-3; D is unclear. The CDR3 extends over 14 amino acids. The V end lost 7 bases, the J end lost 0 bases, and 10 bases lay between the germline ends. Germline V gene data show CDR1 as MGHRA and CDR2 as YSYEKL. The CDR3, as DNA: TGCGCCAGCATGGCTGAACCCTCTGGAAACACCATATATTTT. Encoded protein: CASMAEPSGNTIYF.

The chain uses TRBV9 and TRBJ1-4; TRBD1 aligns across 7 bases. Germline lookup yields CDR1 SGDLS and CDR2 YYNGEE. V dropped 0 bases and J dropped 8; count of bases not matched to a gene: 10. This CDR3 is built from 16 residues. DNA for the CDR3: TGTGCCAGCAGCGTAGGGGGGGACAGCTCCCGGGAAAAACTGTTTTTT. Translated, it gives CASSVGGDSSREKLFF.

The CDR3 here is CASSNREYTEAFF. The CDR3 DNA sequence: TGCGCCAGCAGTAACAGGGAGTACACTGAAGCTTTCTTT. The chain employs TRBV5-1 and TRBJ1-1, with TRBD1 as a possible D gene (6 bases). CDR3 length equals 13 residues. In germline, CDR1 is SGHRS, CDR2 YFSETQ. V lost 5 bases to trimming and J lost 3 bases, with 11 bases between them. The full variable domain, rest sourced from reference TRBV5-1 and TRBJ1-1, is KAGVTQTPRYLIKTRGQQVTLSCSPISGHRSVSWYQQTPGQGLQFLFEYFSETQRNKGNFPGRFSGRQFSNSRSEMNVSTLELGDSALYLCASSNREYTEAFFGQGTRLTVV.

This rearrangement joins TRBV9 to TRBJ2-1; 14 nucleotides align to TRBD2. Germline-derived CDR1 and CDR2 are SGDLS and YYNGEE. V lost 8 bases to trimming and J lost 8 bases; unmatched junction nucleotides: 9. There are 15 residues in the CDR3. Here the CDR3 reads CASESGTSGGYEQFF. CDR3 coding DNA: TGTGCCAGTGAATCGGGGACTAGCGGGGGCTATGAGCAGTTCTTC.

V usage is TRBV30 and J usage is TRBJ2-1; D not resolved. The CDR3 has 13 residues. V was cut by 4 bases and J by 4 bases, with 11 bases left in between. The germline CDR1 and CDR2 sequences are GTSNPN and SVGIG (reference sequence). CDR3 residues: CAWTESSYNEQFF. As DNA, the CDR3 is TGTGCCTGGACTGAGTCGTCGTACAATGAGCAGTTCTTC.

The chain is built from TRBV6-1 and TRBJ2-7; 12 bases match TRBD2. There are 14 residues in the CDR3. Germline V gene data show CDR1 as MNHNS and CDR2 as SASEGT. Losses at the gene ends were 4 bases for V and 6 bases for J; bases not matched to a gene: 4. The CDR3 sequence: CASSGRLAGAEQYF. The CDR3 region has the DNA TGTGCCAGCAGTGGACGACTAGCGGGAGCCGAGCAGTACTTC.

The rearrangement joins TRBV4-2 to TRBJ2-3, with TRBD2 matching 16 bases. With 2 bases clipped from V and 2 bases from J, the junction kept 7 bases outside the gene matches. CDR3 length equals 19 residues. In germline, CDR1 is LGHNA, CDR2 YNFKEQ. The CDR3 protein is CASSQSGTSGGADTDTQYF. DNA for the CDR3: TGTGCCAGCAGCCAATCCGGGACTAGCGGGGGGGCCGACACAGATACGCAGTATTTT.

This CDR3 is CASSLPQLINNEQFF. The CDR3 region has the DNA TGTGCCAGCAGCTTACCACAGCTTATTAACAATGAGCAGTTCTTC. The V gene is TRBV7-9, the J gene TRBJ2-1; D remains ambiguous. Looked up from germline, CDR1 is SEHNR and CDR2 is FQNEAQ (reference sequence). The CDR3 is 15 residues long. Trimming removed 2 bases at V and 5 bases at J, with 13 bases between.

V is TRBV5-1 and J is TRBJ1-2, with 9 positions matching TRBD1. V was clipped by 7 bases and J by 6 bases; unmatched bases: 7. The CDR3 covers 13 residues. In germline, CDR1 is SGHRS, CDR2 YFSETQ. The CDR3 sequence is CASGLDRGDGYTF. CDR3 DNA sequence: TGCGCCAGCGGACTGGACAGGGGTGATGGCTACACCTTC.